Listed below are T cell receptor beta chains from one sample, sequenced in a study of PD-1 blockade in classical Hodgkin lymphoma. Data came from immunoSEQ multiplex PCR; TCRdb stores just in-frame clones and leaves some out. The table records more than 50,000 clones, more than 90% of them present only once. The specimen was peripheral blood mononuclear cells (PBMCs), collected at baseline. Receptors originate from a human donor with classical Hodgkin lymphoma. The CDR3 runs from the conserved cysteine through the conserved F or W. A D gene is named only where the DNA matches it firmly. Expanded clones get a size class; other rows say once, few or many, or leave the size out.

v_gene	d_gene	j_gene	abundance	CDR3nt	CDR3aa
TRBV5-4	.	TRBJ2-5	.	TGTGCCAGCAGCTTCGGTCAGGCCGGGGAGACCCAGTACTTC	CASSFGQAGETQYF
TRBV11-2	TRBD2	TRBJ2-1	.	TGTGCCAGCAGCTTGTCCACTAGCGTCGATGAGCAGTTCTTC	CASSLSTSVDEQFF
TRBV9	TRBD1	TRBJ2-1	.	TGTGCCAGCAGCCTTGACAGGGGCATGTACAATGAGCAGTTCTTC	CASSLDRGMYNEQFF
TRBV11-2	.	TRBJ2-5	once	TGTGCCAGCAGCCCACGGACACCACAAGAGACCCAGTACTTC	CASSPRTPQETQYF
TRBV27	TRBD1	TRBJ1-2	medium-sized	TGTGCCAGCAGTGGACAGGGGGCGAAGGGCTACACCTTC	CASSGQGAKGYTF
TRBV18	TRBD1	TRBJ2-7	once	TGTGCCAGCTCAACAGGGACAGGGGGGCTGTACGAGCAGTACTTC	CASSTGTGGLYEQYF
TRBV19	.	TRBJ2-7	.	TGTGCCAGTAGTTCCCCGCCAGATTTCTCCTACGAGCAGTACTTC	CASSSPPDFSYEQYF
TRBV27	.	TRBJ2-1	.	TGTGCCAGCAGTTTTATGGCTTTTCCAGGTGAGCAGTTCTTC	CASSFMAFPGEQFF
TRBV6-5	.	TRBJ1-5	.	TGTGCCAGCAGTTACTCGTTACTATCAGCCCAGCATTTT	CASSYSLLSAQHF
TRBV10-2	.	TRBJ2-3	.	TGCGCCAGCAGTGAGGTGGCCTCATGGCCCACAGATACGCAGTATTTT	CASSEVASWPTDTQYF
TRBV5-6	TRBD1	TRBJ1-5	.	TGTGCCAGCAGCTCATCCGGGACAGACAATCAGCCCCAGCATTTT	CASSSSGTDNQPQHF
TRBV5-4	.	TRBJ2-2	.	TGTGCCAGCAGCTTGAAGAGGTCCCTCGGGGGGGAGCTGTTTTTT	CASSLKRSLGGELFF
TRBV6-1	.	TRBJ2-3	.	TGTGCCAGCAGTGAAGGTATCGGGGGCCTGACAGATACGCAGTATTTT	CASSEGIGGLTDTQYF
TRBV11-2	.	TRBJ2-7	.	TGTGCCAGCAGCTTAGGGTTACAGGTCGACGAGCAGTACTTC	CASSLGLQVDEQYF
TRBV6-1	.	TRBJ2-7	.	TGTGCCACACCTGCGAACTCGATTCACGAGCAGTACTTC	CATPANSIHEQYF
TRBV7-9	TRBD1	TRBJ2-7	.	TGTGCCAGCAGCAAACAGGGGGCCACCTACGAGCAGTACTTC	CASSKQGATYEQYF
TRBV18	TRBD2	TRBJ2-3	.	TGTGCCAGCTCAAGGACTAGCGGGGGTTCAGATACGCAGTATTTT	CASSRTSGGSDTQYF
TRBV18	TRBD1	TRBJ2-4	.	TGTGCCAGCTCACCGACGACAGGGGGCATTGGACACATTCAGTACTTC	CASSPTTGGIGHIQYF
TRBV4-2	.	TRBJ2-3	.	TGTGCCAGCAGCCAAGAGGGGCCCTCGAAGGGTACGCAGTATTTT	CASSQEGPSKGTQYF
TRBV18	.	TRBJ2-7	.	TGTGCCAGCTCACCAAGGGACAAGGTCTACGAGCAGTACTTC	CASSPRDKVYEQYF
TRBV10-3	.	TRBJ2-5	.	TGTGCCATCAGTGAGTCCACAGGGTACCAAGAGACCCAGTACTTC	CAISESTGYQETQYF
TRBV11-2	.	TRBJ2-7	.	TGTGCCAGCAGCTTAGTTTGGACAGTTGCCTACGAGCAGTACTTC	CASSLVWTVAYEQYF
TRBV5-1	TRBD2	TRBJ2-1	.	TGCGCCAGCAGCTTTAGCGGGAGCGTAGGTGAGCAGTTCTTC	CASSFSGSVGEQFF
TRBV7-8	.	TRBJ2-1	once	TGTGCCAGCAGCTTGAGGCAGACGGGGAACAATGAGCAGTTCTTC	CASSLRQTGNNEQFF
TRBV2	.	TRBJ2-3	.	TGTGCCAGCAGTGAATGGTTGGATACGCAGTATTTT	CASSEWLDTQYF
TRBV6-1	.	TRBJ1-2	.	TGTGCCAGCAGTGACCATGGCTACACCTTC	CASSDHGYTF
TRBV7-2	TRBD2	TRBJ2-1	.	TGTGCCAGCAGCGACGTTCGGGGGGGCCGAAGTGATGAGCAGTTCTTC	CASSDVRGGRSDEQFF
TRBV28	.	TRBJ2-5	.	TGTGCCAGCAGTTTATATTGGGGCAGCTTGGCGCCTCAAGAGACCCAGTACTTC	CASSLYWGSLAPQETQYF
TRBV4-1	.	TRBJ1-1	.	TGCGCCAGCAGCCGGGAAGGCCGGGACGGGAACACTGAAGCTTTCTTT	CASSREGRDGNTEAFF
TRBV5-1	.	TRBJ2-5	.	TGCGCCAGCAGCTTTCGGGAGACCCAGTACTTC	CASSFRETQYF
TRBV7-9	TRBD1	TRBJ2-5	.	TGTGCCAGCAGCTTAGTTACGCGGACAGGGCGCCGGGAGACCCAGTACTTC	CASSLVTRTGRRETQYF
TRBV15	.	TRBJ1-6	.	TGTGCCACCAGGGGACCAGGACAAAATTCACCCCTCCACTTT	CATRGPGQNSPLHF
TRBV5-8	TRBD2	TRBJ2-7	.	TGTGCCAGCAGCTTCTGGCGGTGGCGGGGGGACAACTACGAGCAGTACTTC	CASSFWRWRGDNYEQYF
TRBV28	TRBD2	TRBJ2-3	.	TGTGCCAGCAGTTTAGGCACTAGCGACACAGATACGCAGTATTTT	CASSLGTSDTDTQYF
TRBV6-1	.	TRBJ1-5	once	TGTGCCAGCGTGACGGGGAATCAGCCCCAGCATTTT	CASVTGNQPQHF
TRBV28	TRBD1	TRBJ1-1	.	TGTGCCAGCAGCTTGGGAAACAGGGGAGGGACTGAAGCTTTCTTT	CASSLGNRGGTEAFF
TRBV11-2	.	TRBJ2-1	.	TGTGCCAGCAGCGACGGGAGAAACTACTATGAGCAGTTCTTC	CASSDGRNYYEQFF
TRBV19	.	TRBJ1-1	once	TGTGCCAGTAACCCGACGGCAGGAGGAGGTACTGAAGCTTTCTTT	CASNPTAGGGTEAFF
TRBV5-4	TRBD1	TRBJ1-1	.	TGTGCCAGCAGCCCCGGGACAGGGTTATTGACTGAAGCTTTCTTT	CASSPGTGLLTEAFF
TRBV7-9	.	TRBJ1-3	.	TGTGCCAGCAGCTCGGACAACTGGTTCTCTGGAAACACCATATATTTT	CASSSDNWFSGNTIYF
TRBV27	.	TRBJ2-7	.	TGTGCCAGCAGTGTAGGCAGGGCCTACGAGCAGTACTTC	CASSVGRAYEQYF
TRBV29-1	.	TRBJ1-3	.	TGCAGCGTTACCTCTGGTGGAAACACCATATATTTT	CSVTSGGNTIYF
TRBV5-4	.	TRBJ2-7	.	TGTGCCAGCAGCTTGTCTAGTAGTGAGCAGTACTTC	CASSLSSSEQYF
TRBV28	TRBD1	TRBJ1-6	.	TGTGCCAGCAGTCTGACAGGGATTGGCTTTTCACCCCTCCACTTT	CASSLTGIGFSPLHF
TRBV7-9	.	TRBJ1-6	.	TGTGCCAGCAGCCCTCCGGGGACGGTGAATTCACCCCTCCACTTT	CASSPPGTVNSPLHF